This T cell receptor (beta chain) appears in the sequencing data of a study of tumor-infiltrating lymphocytes in primary liver carcinoma. Study overall: Spanning 4.2 to 10 cm, the tumors were T1-T3 N0M0. Overall study results and limits: Tumor top-250-clone fractions significantly exceeded those of blood (p = 0.039). Among the pair types, tumor region pairs showed more overlap than tumor-adjacent and tumor-blood pairs.

Germline V gene data show CDR1 as LNHNV and CDR2 as YYDKDF (reference sequence). CDR3 length: 13 amino acids. V was pared by 5 bases and J by 2 bases, with 3 bases of the junction left unmatched. With a constant-region primer, TCR beta cDNA was made from about 0.55 ug of total RNA. Slightly modified ARM-PCR, run as three nested multiplex PCR rounds, produced the TCR beta libraries. The first two PCR rounds, approximately 10 cycles each, used TRBV1-TRBV30 forward primers and a C-beta reverse primer. MiXCR was run by TCRdb on the multiplex PCR reads, yielding one entry per CDR3 protein. This sample yields approximately 100,000 distinct CDR3 sequences, of which about two thirds are seen a single time; 9% to 15% belongs to the top ten. Extraction of RNA together with DNA used about 18-30 mg of unsorted bulk tissue. Tumors were each sampled at five separate regions. To note about this clonotype: Its antigen remains unknown.

V gene TRBV15 combines with J gene TRBJ2-7, with 7 positions matching TRBD1. Specimen: liver tumor tissue from sampling region 2. The sample's subset: tumor region T2, inferior pole. This receptor was obtained from a woman aged 55-69 years with primary liver carcinoma and hepatitis B virus infection. CDR3 nucleotides: TGTGCCACCAGCGGGCAGGGGGCCTACGAGCAGTACTTC. This sequence encodes CATSGQGAYEQYF.